This is a list of T cell receptor beta chains from one sample in a study of T cell changes during pregnancy in multiple sclerosis. The table came from immunoSEQ multiplex PCR; TCRdb's copy has only in-frame clones and leaves some out. The top ten hold approximately 0.47% of the sample, which has tens of thousands of clones, under 95% seen once. The specimen comprised CD4+ T cells from peripheral blood mononuclear cells, sampled in the second trimester of pregnancy. The receptors derive from a female donor with multiple sclerosis, enrolled in a pregnancy study. Each CDR3 is given with its conserved first and last residue. D genes are given only for firm matches. Only part of the rows carry a size: once, few, many, or a class if the clone is expanded.

length	V	size	J	D	DNA	CDR3
16	TRBV5-1	.	TRBJ2-7	TRBD2	TGCGCCAGCAGCTTGGATTCTGCGGGAGTTTTCGGCGAGCAGTACTTC	CASSLDSAGVFGEQYF
14	TRBV5-4	.	TRBJ1-6	.	TGTGCCAGCAGCTTGAAGAGCAGGAATTCACCCCTCCACTTT	CASSLKSRNSPLHF
14	TRBV7-9	.	TRBJ1-1	TRBD1	TGTGCCAGCAGCCTCGGACAGGGTCACACTGAAGCTTTCTTT	CASSLGQGHTEAFF
16	TRBV18	.	TRBJ2-1	.	TGTGCCAGCTCACCACGGCAGGGGAGCTCCTACAATGAGCAGTTCTTC	CASSPRQGSSYNEQFF
16	TRBV2	.	TRBJ2-5	TRBD2	TGTGCCAGCCGACCGACCGGGACTAGCGGGGAAAAGACCCAGTACTTC	CASRPTGTSGEKTQYF
18	TRBV10-2	.	TRBJ2-1	TRBD2	TGCGCCAGCATCCCGGGACTAGCGGGAGGGCCTGCCTACAATGAGCAGTTCTTC	CASIPGLAGGPAYNEQFF
15	TRBV4-3	.	TRBJ2-3	TRBD2	TGCGCCAGCAGCCGGGCGGGGGATAACACAGATACGCAGTATTTT	CASSRAGDNTDTQYF
15	TRBV5-1	.	TRBJ2-1	TRBD1	TGCGCCAGCAGTCAAACCGGGACAGGGGGCAATGAGCAGTTCTTC	CASSQTGTGGNEQFF
15	TRBV10-3	.	TRBJ2-5	TRBD2	TGTGCCATCAGCAAAACTAGCGGGGGGCAAGAGACCCAGTACTTC	CAISKTSGGQETQYF
15	TRBV7-8	once	TRBJ1-5	TRBD1	TGTGCCAGCAGCCCCCCGACAGGGAGCAATCAGCCCCAGCATTTT	CASSPPTGSNQPQHF
15	TRBV28	.	TRBJ1-1	TRBD1	TGTGCCAGTCCTATTCCCGGGACAGCGAACACTGAAGCTTTCTTT	CASPIPGTANTEAFF
15	TRBV5-6	.	TRBJ1-1	TRBD1	TGTGCCAGCAGCCCGGACAGGGGCTACAACACTGAAGCTTTCTTT	CASSPDRGYNTEAFF
14	TRBV5-1	.	TRBJ2-7	.	TGCGCCAGCAGCTTGGCCGACCGAACGGGCGAGCAGTACTTC	CASSLADRTGEQYF
13	TRBV9	.	TRBJ2-1	TRBD1	TGTGCCAGCAGTGGGACAGACGACAATGAGCAGTTCTTC	CASSGTDDNEQFF
14	TRBV7-2	.	TRBJ2-7	TRBD1	TGTGCCAGCAGCCAGGGGGTGGGAGTTTACGAGCAGTACTTC	CASSQGVGVYEQYF
12	TRBV5-6	.	TRBJ2-7	.	TGTGCCAGCAGCCTCGGGACCTACGAGCAGTACTTC	CASSLGTYEQYF
16	TRBV4-1	.	TRBJ2-7	TRBD1	TGCGCCAGCAGCCAACCTGGGGACAGGGGGCTGTACGAGCAGTACTTC	CASSQPGDRGLYEQYF
13	TRBV5-1	.	TRBJ2-7	.	TGCGCCAGCAGGCCGACAGACTCCTACGAGCAGTACTTC	CASRPTDSYEQYF
15	TRBV5-8	.	TRBJ2-3	.	TGTGCCAGCAGCACCGGTCCCCCTAGCACAGATACGCAGTATTTT	CASSTGPPSTDTQYF
13	TRBV5-1	.	TRBJ2-5	.	TGCGCCAGCAGCCTAGACGGAAAAGAGACCCAGTACTTC	CASSLDGKETQYF
16	TRBV28	.	TRBJ2-6	.	TGTGCCAGCAGACAATCCCCCGCCCCTGGGGCCAACGTCCTGACTTTC	CASRQSPAPGANVLTF
15	TRBV4-1	once	TRBJ2-1	TRBD2	TGCGCCAGCAGCCAAGCCAGCGGGGGCCAGCGTGAGCAGTTCTTC	CASSQASGGQREQFF
18	TRBV7-9	.	TRBJ2-7	.	TGTGCCAGCAGCGGACCGGGACACAGCGGGAAGAGCTCCTACGAGCAGTACTTC	CASSGPGHSGKSSYEQYF
13	TRBV27	.	TRBJ2-7	.	TGTGCCAGCACCCCCGCCCCCGGGGGAGAGCAGTACTTC	CASTPAPGGEQYF
16	TRBV11-2	.	TRBJ2-7	TRBD1	TGTGCCAGCAGCTCCCTTCTCGGGACAGATTCCTACGAGCAGTACTTC	CASSSLLGTDSYEQYF
14	TRBV5-6	.	TRBJ2-7	.	TGTGCCAGCAGCTTTCGTCAGGGAAAAGGGGAGCAGTACTTC	CASSFRQGKGEQYF
15	TRBV18	.	TRBJ2-1	TRBD1	TGTGCCAGCTCCACAGACAGGGGGGCCTACAATGAGCAGTTCTTC	CASSTDRGAYNEQFF
15	TRBV27	.	TRBJ1-5	TRBD1	TGTGCCAGCAGTTTACGTCAGGGGGGCAATCAGCCCCAGCATTTT	CASSLRQGGNQPQHF
16	TRBV9	.	TRBJ2-3	.	TGTGCCAGCAGCGCGTATCATTCGGGGGTAGGCGATACGCAGTATTTT	CASSAYHSGVGDTQYF
16	TRBV19	.	TRBJ2-7	.	TGTGCCAGTAGTAGGCGACAGGTGATGAGCTCCTACGAGCAGTACTTC	CASSRRQVMSSYEQYF
13	TRBV19	few	TRBJ1-5	.	TGTGCCAGTAGTCGGGGTGGGTTTCAGCCCCAGCATTTT	CASSRGGFQPQHF
20	TRBV18	.	TRBJ2-3	TRBD2	TGTGCCAGCTCACCATCGGGGGGGCGCGCATCTAGCGGGAGGCCCGGTACGCAGTATTTT	CASSPSGGRASSGRPGTQYF
16	TRBV7-9	.	TRBJ1-6	TRBD1	TGTGCCAGCAGCTCCGGGACAGGGGGCCTGAATTCACCCCTCCACTTT	CASSSGTGGLNSPLHF
15	TRBV19	.	TRBJ1-6	TRBD1	TGTGCCAGTAGTCTCCAAGGGGGCTTCAGTTCACCCCTCCACTTT	CASSLQGGFSSPLHF
16	TRBV5-1	.	TRBJ2-3	TRBD2	TGCGCCAGCAGCCAACGGACTAGCGGGAGTGCAGATACGCAGTATTTT	CASSQRTSGSADTQYF
13	TRBV28	few	TRBJ1-1	.	TGTGCCAGCAGTTTATATGCAGAAGCTGAAGCTTTCTTT	CASSLYAEAEAFF
15	TRBV5-5	.	TRBJ1-6	TRBD1	TGTGCCAGCAGCTTGGGGGACAGGGTCGATTCACCCCTCCACTTT	CASSLGDRVDSPLHF
15	TRBV7-9	.	TRBJ1-5	.	TGTGCCAGCAGCCCCCAGGGTGTTGGCAATCAGCCCCAGCATTTT	CASSPQGVGNQPQHF
16	TRBV5-1	.	TRBJ1-2	TRBD1	TGCGCCAGCAGCCGAGGGACAGGGAGTGAAGAGGGAGGCTACACCTTC	CASSRGTGSEEGGYTF
13	TRBV19	.	TRBJ2-2	.	TGTGCCAGTAGCGGGGCGAACACCGGGGAGCTGTTTTTT	CASSGANTGELFF
11	TRBV30	.	TRBJ1-2	.	TGTGCCCTCCGGGGGGCTGATGGCTACACCTTC	CALRGADGYTF
16	TRBV5-4	.	TRBJ1-6	TRBD1	TGTGCCAGCAGCTTGGGGCACAGGGGGCTGGATTCACCCCTCCACTTT	CASSLGHRGLDSPLHF
16	TRBV2	.	TRBJ1-3	.	TGTGCCAGCTCGGTGACTTCGTTGAAGGCTGGAAACACCATATATTTT	CASSVTSLKAGNTIYF
18	TRBV2	once	TRBJ1-2	TRBD1	TGTGCCAGCAGTGAAAGAGGGGTCGGACAGGGGGCAAACTATGGCTACACCTTC	CASSERGVGQGANYGYTF
12	TRBV7-9	.	TRBJ2-1	.	TGTGCCAGCAGCTCAGCGGTCCGGGAGCAGTTCTTC	CASSSAVREQFF
15	TRBV5-1	.	TRBJ2-7	TRBD2	TGCGCCAGCAGTTCTTTGACTAGCGGACACTACGAGCAGTACTTC	CASSSLTSGHYEQYF
13	TRBV7-3	.	TRBJ2-1	.	TGTGCCAGCAGCTTAGTATCCTACAATGAGCAGTTCTTC	CASSLVSYNEQFF